This T cell receptor beta chain was observed in a study of cytomegalovirus exposure and HLA in healthy donors. Regarding the study as a whole: Across donors, most TCRs were seen rarely, yet some public ones were widespread. Most CMV-associated TCR beta chains were later found to appear HLA-restricted.

J was trimmed by 6 bases and V by 6 bases; bases with no gene match: 10. The CDR3 loop spans 14 amino acids. CDR1 and CDR2 from the germline V gene are SGHNT and YENEEA. With 60 Vbeta and 13 Jbeta primers, the PCR was carried out. Sequencing used immunoSEQ multiplex PCR; TCRdb keeps in-frame clones, though not all of them. Its table lists under 130,000 clones. Turning to this clone: Its cognate antigen is unknown.

The V gene is TRBV11-3, the J gene TRBJ2-7, with 8 bases fitting TRBD1. What was sequenced was PBMCs. This receptor was obtained from a man aged 45-60 years in good health and CMV-seronegative. The CDR3, as DNA: TGTGCCAGCAGTCCCAGACAGGGGAGACGCGAGCAGTACTTC. Translation gives CASSPRQGRREQYF.